These T cell receptor beta chains were read from a single sample in a study of Graves' ophthalmopathy and Graves' hyperthyroidism. TCRdb ran MiXCR on the multiplex PCR reads and lists one entry per CDR3 protein. Of 400,000 to 500,000 distinct CDR3 sequences listed, 21% were seen once; the top ten hold approximately 3.2%. Sequencing input: peripheral blood. The source of these receptors is a woman younger than 30 with stable Graves' hyperthyroidism. CDR3s include the opening cysteine and the closing phenylalanine or tryptophan. Each record gives: V gene, clone size, J gene, D gene, CDR3 DNA, CDR3 protein. A D gene is named only where the DNA matches it firmly. Only part of the rows carry a size: once, few, many, or a class if the clone is expanded.

>TRBV15|NA|TRBJ2-7|TRBD2
TGTGCCACCAGCAGGAGACTAGCGGGAGGCCCCTACGAGCAGTACTTC
CATSRRLAGGPYEQYF
>TRBV10-3|NA|TRBJ2-3|TRBD2
TGTGCCATCAGTGAAAGCGGGAGGGACTCCTCAGATACGCAGTATTTT
CAISESGRDSSDTQYF
>TRBV28|many|TRBJ2-5|TRBD1
TGTGCCAGCAGTTTCCCGACAGGGCGGGAGACCCAGTACTTC
CASSFPTGRETQYF
>TRBV30|many|TRBJ1-5|NA
TGTGCCTGGACTTCAGGGGATGATCAGCCCCAGCATTTT
CAWTSGDDQPQHF
>TRBV18|many|TRBJ1-1|TRBD1
TGTGCCAGCTTTGGACAGGGAGACACTGAAGCTTTCTTT
CASFGQGDTEAFF
>TRBV28|many|TRBJ2-7|TRBD2
TGTGCCAGCAGTTTGGGGCGGGAGGGCCGGTACGAGCAGTACTTC
CASSLGREGRYEQYF
>TRBV18|many|TRBJ2-7|NA
TGTGCCAGCTCACCCGCTAGCCCGGACGAGCAGTACTTC
CASSPASPDEQYF
>TRBV28|many|TRBJ2-7|TRBD1
TGTGCCAGCAGTTCCCAGGGGACAGGACTCTACGAGCAGTACTTC
CASSSQGTGLYEQYF
>TRBV20-1|many|TRBJ1-1|TRBD1
TGCAGTGCTTTGTCCGGGACAGGGGGCGGAGGAGCTGAAGCTTTCTTT
CSALSGTGGGGAEAFF
>TRBV20-1|many|TRBJ2-5|TRBD2
TGCAGTGCTAGACACAGCGGGAGTTGGGAGACCCAGTACTTC
CSARHSGSWETQYF
>TRBV7-2|NA|TRBJ2-5|NA
TGTGCCAGCAGCTTAGACTACATACAAGAGACCCAGTACTTC
CASSLDYIQETQYF
>TRBV12-3/TRBV12-4|few|TRBJ1-2|NA
TGTGCCAGCAGTACAGGGACGAACCTCTATGGCTACACCTTC
CASSTGTNLYGYTF
>TRBV6-1|NA|TRBJ2-7|NA
TGTGCCAGCATTCGGGCTGTCGACAGCTCCTACGAGCAGTACTTC
CASIRAVDSSYEQYF
>TRBV7-2|many|TRBJ2-1|NA
TGTGCCAGCAGCCCCGTCGTGGGAGGCAATGAGCAGTTCTTC
CASSPVVGGNEQFF
>TRBV7-2|NA|TRBJ2-7|TRBD2
TGTGCCAGCAGCTTGGGACTAGCGGAAAAATACGAGCAGTACTTC
CASSLGLAEKYEQYF
>TRBV7-2|many|TRBJ2-5|TRBD1
TGTGCCAGCAGCTTCACCAGGGGGCCAGAGACCCAGTACTTC
CASSFTRGPETQYF
>TRBV6-1|few|TRBJ2-5|NA
TGTGCCAGCAGTGAAGGTCCAGGAGTTCAAGAGACCCAGTACTTC
CASSEGPGVQETQYF
>TRBV30|many|TRBJ1-2|NA
TGTGCCTGGAGGCAGTCAGCGGGAGGCTACACCTTC
CAWRQSAGGYTF
>TRBV5-5|many|TRBJ2-2|TRBD1
TGTGCCAGCAGCTTGACAGGGGAAGACACCGGGGAGCTGTTTTTT
CASSLTGEDTGELFF
>TRBV6-5|NA|TRBJ1-5|NA
TGTGCCAGCAGTTACCACCCACAGGGAAGCAATCAGCCCCAGCATTTT
CASSYHPQGSNQPQHF
>TRBV3-1|NA|TRBJ1-1|NA
TGTGCCAGCAGCCCACCGGGACGCGGGGGTGAAGCTTTCTTT
CASSPPGRGGEAFF
>TRBV30|few|TRBJ2-5|TRBD1
TGTGCCTGGATTTACGGACAGGGTGTTGGAGAGACCCAGTACTTC
CAWIYGQGVGETQYF
>TRBV6-2/TRBV6-3|many|TRBJ2-7|NA
TGTGCCAGCAGTTACTCGCCCTACCCGTCCTACGAGCAGTACTTC
CASSYSPYPSYEQYF
>TRBV6-5|once|TRBJ1-5|NA
TGTGCCAGCAGTTCCGACAGAAACAATCAGCCCCAGCATTTT
CASSSDRNNQPQHF
>TRBV12-3/TRBV12-4|many|TRBJ1-2|NA
TGTGCCAGCAGCCGAAACTATGGCTACACCTTC
CASSRNYGYTF
>TRBV28|many|TRBJ1-5|NA
TGTGCCAGCAGTTTATTTGGTGGAGGGCGGAATCAGCCCCAGCATTTT
CASSLFGGGRNQPQHF
>TRBV6-2/TRBV6-3|NA|TRBJ2-6|NA
TGTGCCAGCAGTTACCCAGGAGGCGCGTTCCCTGGGGCCAACGTCCTGACTTTC
CASSYPGGAFPGANVLTF
>TRBV6-2/TRBV6-3|many|TRBJ1-5|NA
TGTGCCAGCACCGACGGCAGGGGCGAGAGTCAGCCCCAGCATTTT
CASTDGRGESQPQHF
>TRBV12-5|many|TRBJ2-7|TRBD1
TGTGCTAGTGGTTTGCCCCGGACAGGGGAATGCTACGAGCAGTACTTC
CASGLPRTGECYEQYF
>TRBV20-1|NA|TRBJ2-7|TRBD1
TGCAGTGCTCCCCGGGACAGGAGGAGCGAGCAGTACTTC
CSAPRDRRSEQYF
>TRBV15|many|TRBJ2-5|TRBD2
TGTGCCACCAGCAGAGGACTGGGCGGGAGACAAGAGACCCAGTACTTC
CATSRGLGGRQETQYF
>TRBV5-1|NA|TRBJ1-1|TRBD1
TGCGCCAGCACCTGGGACAGGGGAGGTGAAGCTTTCTTT
CASTWDRGGEAFF
>TRBV20-1|many|TRBJ2-7|TRBD2
TGCAGTGCTGCCGGGACTAGCGGGAGGGTGAGCTACGAGCAGTACTTC
CSAAGTSGRVSYEQYF
>TRBV12-3/TRBV12-4|many|TRBJ1-5|NA
TGTGCCAGCAGTTTAAGGCGGGGAATCAATCAGCCCCAGCATTTT
CASSLRRGINQPQHF
>TRBV29-1|many|TRBJ1-1|NA
TGCAGCGTGACCCATACAGAGAACACTGAAGCTTTCTTT
CSVTHTENTEAFF
>TRBV6-1|few|TRBJ1-2|NA
TGTGCCAGCAGTGAACGGTGGGGGGGAGCCTCTTCGGTGTCCTACACCTTC
CASSERWGGASSVSYTF
>TRBV10-1|many|TRBJ2-7|NA
TGCGCCAGCAGCCGGGACTTGAGCTCCTACGAGCAGTACTTC
CASSRDLSSYEQYF
>TRBV4-1|once|TRBJ2-5|TRBD2
TGCGCCAGCAGCAGGATAGCGGGGGCCGAGACCCAGTACTTC
CASSRIAGAETQYF
>TRBV20-1|many|TRBJ2-7|NA
TGCAGTGCTACCACCCTAACAGGACCCTACGAGCAGTACTTC
CSATTLTGPYEQYF
>TRBV15|NA|TRBJ2-7|TRBD2
TGTGCCACCAGCAGAACACGGGAGGGCCTCTACGAGCAGTACTTC
CATSRTREGLYEQYF
>TRBV18|many|TRBJ2-5|NA
TGTGCCAGCTCACCCGCTTCACTAGAGACCCAGTACTTC
CASSPASLETQYF
>TRBV2|many|TRBJ2-5|NA
TGTGCCAGCAGTACCATGTACCAAGAGACCCAGTACTTC
CASSTMYQETQYF
>TRBV6-2/TRBV6-3|many|TRBJ2-5|NA
TGTGCCAGCAGTTACGGGCAGGGAACCCAGTACTTC
CASSYGQGTQYF
>TRBV20-1|many|TRBJ1-1|TRBD1
TGCAGTGCTTACAGGGGGCCTGACACTGAAGCTTTCTTT
CSAYRGPDTEAFF
>TRBV30|few|TRBJ1-2|NA
TGTGCCTGGAACGTTTGGCAGGGTCTAAATGGCTACACCTTC
CAWNVWQGLNGYTF
>TRBV19|NA|TRBJ1-1|TRBD1
TGTGCCAGTACCCTTGACAGGGGGAGCGCTGAAGCCTTCTTT
CASTLDRGSAEAFF
>TRBV9|many|TRBJ2-7|NA
TGTGCCAGCAGCCCCGGGACCGCAGCCTACGAGCAGTACTTC
CASSPGTAAYEQYF
>TRBV12-5|NA|TRBJ2-2|TRBD2
TGTGCTAGTGGTTTGGGACTAGCGGGACATAGAGAATCGGTTACCGGGGAGCTGTTTTTT
CASGLGLAGHRESVTGELFF
>TRBV19|many|TRBJ2-7|TRBD1
TGTGCCAGCGCCGGGACAGGGAGGGGCGAGCAGTACTTC
CASAGTGRGEQYF
>TRBV2|many|TRBJ1-2|NA
TGTGCCAGCAGTGATTCGGATTATGGCTACACCTTC
CASSDSDYGYTF
>TRBV11-2|once|TRBJ2-2|TRBD2
TGTGCCAGCAGCCCTGGACTAGCGGGGGCCACCGGGGAGCTGTTTTTT
CASSPGLAGATGELFF
>TRBV6-2/TRBV6-3|NA|TRBJ2-7|TRBD1
TGTGCCAGCACCTCAACAGGGGGTTCGACCTACGAGCAGTACTTC
CASTSTGGSTYEQYF
>TRBV6-5|many|TRBJ1-1|TRBD1
TGTGCCAGCAGCCGTCCCGGGACAGGGGGGGTCACTGAAGCTTTCTTT
CASSRPGTGGVTEAFF
>TRBV7-2|NA|TRBJ2-7|NA
TGTGCCAGCAAGATCGGGACCCACTCCTACGATCAGTACTTC
CASKIGTHSYDQYF
>TRBV5-1|many|TRBJ2-7|NA
TGCGCCAGCAGCCGGGGGATAAGCTACGAGCAGTACTTC
CASSRGISYEQYF
>TRBV19|many|TRBJ1-1|NA
TGTGCCAGTAGTATTGGACTGACCACTGAAGCTTTCTTT
CASSIGLTTEAFF
>TRBV28|many|TRBJ1-6|NA
TGTGCCAGCAGTTTGGAGACAGGTGGTACTTCACCCCTCCACTTT
CASSLETGGTSPLHF